This T cell receptor (beta chain) was obtained from a study of identical twins. This clonotype was seen a few times. The CDR3 extends over 14 amino acids. The trim removed 1 base at V and 4 bases at J, leaving 7 bases unmatched. The germline V gene encodes CDR1 SQVTM and CDR2 ANQGSEA. A single record per CDR3 protein comes from TCRdb applying MiXCR to the 5' RACE reads. The sample includes about 330,000 distinct CDR3 sequences, about 12% of them seen just once. The same specimen was also included in a second study, on yellow fever vaccine responses in identical twins.

Sequencing used CD8+ T cells sorted from blood. The origin of this receptor is a young woman in good health. V and J are TRBV29-1 and TRBJ2-7; 7 bases fit TRBD2. The CDR3 here is CSVEAVKGGYEQYF. In DNA form, the CDR3 reads TGCAGCGTTGAAGCAGTGAAGGGAGGGTACGAGCAGTACTTC.